This paragraph reports one TCR beta chain. The antigen this receptor binds is unknown. Base qualities are not at hand, and no much larger clone is one base apart. Patient cerebrospinal fluid T cells were expanded in vitro, and CD4+ or CD8+ T cells were subsequently sorted for TCR Vbeta sequencing. The entry originates in a study of T cells in narcolepsy (dated by TCRdb to about 2018). With respect to the entire study: Healthy control donors were enrolled in the study alongside patients who had narcolepsy type 1 or type 2 (NT1, NT2). The study sought autoreactive T cells targeting hypocretin neuron self-antigens (hypocretin, TRIB2) in narcolepsy patients, using TCR Vbeta sequencing to track clonotypes in blood and CSF.

Libraries came from the immunoSEQ multiplex PCR assay. From the authors' description of their analysis: For paired CSF and blood samples, clonotype sharing was given as the percentage of all CSF clonotypes that were also found in blood. TCRdb retrieved this table from immuneACCESS and kept in-frame rearrangements only. Not all clones are present; in checked studies, unresolved V genes account for under half, and no reason is known for the remainder. V and J calls and clone size are those listed in that table; D and trimming were worked out from the DNA. This sample lists 1,700 or so clones; 23% were detected once. Jointly, the top ten make up 12% to 15% of the sample. On the study overall, not on this receptor specifically: Autoreactive clonotypes were reported to be detected serially in the blood of the same patients and of different patients, but not in the blood of healthy controls. In plots comparing CSF and blood CD4+ T cell clonotypes from the same patient, HCRT-specific and TRIB2-specific autoreactive clonotypes were highlighted.

Taken from cysteine to phenylalanine, the CDR3 has 14 residues. The DNA shown is the 42-base CDR3, in frame from base 1. V and J lose 8 bases and 0 bases, and a span of 15 bases separates them. Sequencing was performed on cultured CD4+ T cells from cerebrospinal fluid. The clonotype originates from a human donor with narcolepsy. This sequence uses TRBV5-3 and TRBJ2-7; no confident D gene assignment can be made. TRBV5-3 is labeled an ORF, and its function is uncertain. The nucleotide sequence is given as TGTGCCAGCAGCCGCACAGACAACTCCTACGAGCAGTACTTC. This codes for CASSRTDNSYEQYF.